These 26 T cell receptor beta chains were sequenced from one sample in a study of naive and memory T cell subsets. Amplification of ligated cDNA took four PCR rounds with SP2 and nested alpha and beta constant primers. MiXCR, applied by TCRdb to the UMI-ligation and nested PCR reads, yields one record per CDR3 protein. The sample includes tens of thousands of distinct CDR3 sequences, 9.5% to 11% seen only once; the top ten take roughly 3.9%. As for treatment: skin biopsy from PPD injection site in Mantoux-positive individual. An oligonucleotide containing a UMI was ligated to the 3' end of TCR cDNA. The sequencing here drew on skin, taken from a tuberculin skin test site. The receptors come from an adult in good health.

Ten or more counts support this clonotype. The V and J genes are TRBV5-1 and TRBJ2-1; D not resolved. From germline, CDR1 is SGHRS and CDR2 YFSETQ. Trimming removed 2 bases at V and 8 bases at J, with 5 bases between. The CDR3 has 11 amino acids. The CDR3 protein is CASSFMDEQFF. In DNA form, the CDR3 reads TGCGCCAGCAGCTTTATGGATGAGCAGTTCTTC.

V usage is TRBV6-1 and J usage is TRBJ1-2; the D gene is possibly TRBD1 (5 bases). The CDR3 has 17 amino acids. V lost 8 bases and J lost 4, with 26 bases in between. Per germline, CDR1 MNHNS and CDR2 SASEGT. This chain's CDR3 is CASLRGVGAHGGYGYTF. The CDR3 DNA reads TGTGCCAGCCTAAGGGGTGTAGGAGCACACGGTGGCTATGGCTACACCTTC.

This clonotype was counted at least ten times. The CDR3 loop reads CASRETSSSTDTQYF. The CDR3 DNA reads as TGTGCCAGCCGGGAGACTAGTTCGAGCACAGATACGCAGTATTTT. The V and J genes are TRBV2 and TRBJ2-3; possible D gene TRBD2, 6 bases. Germline V CDR1 and CDR2: SNHLY, FYNNEI. V was cut by 8 bases and J by 0 bases, with 15 bases left in between. The CDR3 spans 15 residues.

This clonotype was seen ten or more times. CDR3 nucleotides: TGTGCCAGCAGTTCAGGACAGGACACTGAAGCTTTCTTT. This translates into CASSSGQDTEAFF. The rearrangement uses TRBV28 and TRBJ1-1; TRBD1 agrees at 7 bases. The CDR3 extends over 13 amino acids. Trimming cost V 4 bases and J 3 bases; bases outside gene matches: 2. Per germline, CDR1 MDHEN and CDR2 SYDVKM.

This chain uses TRBV12-3 or TRBV12-4 with TRBJ1-2; D is undetermined. CDR3 length: 14 residues. V gave up 2 bases and J gave up 5 bases, with 12 bases separating them. Here the CDR3 reads CASSLQDSVYGYTF. CDR3 sequence (DNA): TGTGCCAGCAGTTTACAGGACTCTGTATATGGCTACACCTTC.

J is TRBJ2-7 and V is TRBV7-6, with 7 bases that match TRBD2. Per the germline V gene, CDR1 is SGHVS and CDR2 is FNYEAQ. Germline trimming cut 5 bases from V and 2 bases from J; bases unmatched to any gene: 9. This CDR3 has 15 amino acids. The DNA of the CDR3 is TGTGCCAGCAGCCCGGGGGGACGAGGGGCCTACGAGCAGTACTTC. Translation: CASSPGGRGAYEQYF.

Ten or more counts support this clonotype. The V call is TRBV4-1, the J call TRBJ2-2; D unresolved. CDR1 and CDR2 from the germline V gene are MGHRA and YSYEKL. The V and J ends lost 1 base and 5 bases respectively, with 8 bases between them. The CDR3 sequence is 14 residues long. The DNA for the CDR3 is TGCGCCAGCAGCCAAGGTCGAGAGACCGGGGAGCTGTTTTTT. This gives the protein CASSQGRETGELFF.

This rearrangement joins TRBV5-4 to TRBJ1-4, with a weak D call TRBD1 (6 bases). This CDR3 has 14 amino acids. Deletions cut 2 bases from V and 3 bases from J, with 8 bases between. Germline V CDR1 and CDR2: SGHNT, YYREEE (reference sequence). The CDR3 sequence: CASSLQGANEKLFF. The CDR3, as DNA: TGTGCCAGCAGCTTACAGGGAGCTAATGAAAAACTGTTTTTT.

This clonotype was seen more than once but under ten times. The chain links TRBV19 to TRBJ2-1; 7 nucleotides match TRBD2. Germline V CDR1 and CDR2: LNHDA, SQIVND (reference sequence). This CDR3 is built from 16 residues. Trimming removed 5 bases from V and 3 bases from J; junction bases left unmatched: 10. CDR3 residues: CASSLFTGGSYNEQFF. The CDR3, as DNA: TGTGCCAGTAGTCTTTTCACGGGGGGAAGCTACAATGAGCAGTTCTTC.

The rearrangement uses TRBV5-1 and TRBJ1-2; D is ambiguous. Trimming stripped 3 bases from V and 3 bases from J, with 9 bases between. Germline CDR1 and CDR2: SGHRS and YFSETQ. The CDR3 contains 13 residues. The CDR3 reads CASSSGRYYGYTF. The CDR3 nucleotides read TGCGCCAGCAGCTCCGGACGGTACTATGGCTACACCTTC. Full variable domain (rest looked up from reference TRBV5-1 and TRBJ1-2): KAGVTQTPRYLIKTRGQQVTLSCSPISGHRSVSWYQQTPGQGLQFLFEYFSETQRNKGNFPGRFSGRQFSNSRSEMNVSTLELGDSALYLCASSSGRYYGYTFGSGTRLTVV.

There are many counts of this clonotype. The chain couples TRBV7-2 to TRBJ2-7; TRBD2 agrees at 10 bases. Germline values: CDR1 SGHTA, CDR2 FQGNSA. The CDR3 is 15 amino acids. V trimming: 2 bases; J trimming: 4 bases; junction bases outside the gene matches: 5. In DNA form, the CDR3 reads TGTGCCAGCAGCTTATTTACTAGCGGGGAATACGAGCAGTACTTC. Encoded protein: CASSLFTSGEYEQYF. Looking up the rest from reference TRBV7-2 and TRBJ2-7 gives the full variable domain: GAGVSQSPSNKVTEKGKDVELRCDPISGHTALYWYRQSLGQGLEFLIYFQGNSAPDKSGLPSDRFSAERTGGSVSTLTIQRTQQEDSAVYLCASSLFTSGEYEQYFGPGTRLTVT.

This clonotype was seen ten or more times. This rearrangement joins TRBV7-9 to TRBJ2-7; TRBD1 matches at 7 bases. This CDR3 is 14 amino acids long. V gave up 4 bases and J gave up 2 bases; unmatched junction bases: 5. CDR1 is SEHNR, CDR2 FQNEAQ, per germline (reference sequence). CDR3: CASSSDRYPYEQYF. Written as DNA, the CDR3 is TGTGCCAGCAGCTCGGACAGGTACCCCTACGAGCAGTACTTC.

At least ten counts were recorded for this clonotype. The chain carries TRBV15 and TRBJ2-5, with 10 bases matching TRBD1. From germline, CDR1 is LNHNV and CDR2 YYDKDF (reference sequence). Trimming cost V 4 bases and J 2 bases; bases outside gene matches: 7. This CDR3 has 16 residues. The DNA for the CDR3 is TGTGCCACCAGCACCCGAGACAGGGGGCGTCAAGAGACCCAGTACTTC. As protein: CATSTRDRGRQETQYF.

Many counts were recorded for this clonotype. This chain joins TRBV15 and TRBJ2-5; TRBD1 aligns across 8 bases. The CDR3 contains 14 residues. Unmatched junction bases numbered 1, after V lost 0 bases and J lost 4 bases. The germline gives CDR1 LNHNV, CDR2 YYDKDF (reference sequence). CDR3 sequence (DNA): TGTGCCACCAGCAGAGACAGGGGGCTAGAGACCCAGTACTTC. It translates to CATSRDRGLETQYF.

The sample holds a few counts of this clonotype. The chain's CDR3 is CASSLPPGQIYEQYF. CDR3 nucleotide sequence: TGTGCCAGCAGCTTACCACCCGGACAGATCTACGAGCAGTACTTC. V usage is TRBV11-2 and J usage is TRBJ2-7; the D gene is possibly TRBD1 (6 bases). There are 15 residues in the CDR3. Germline loops: CDR1 SGHAT, CDR2 FQNNGV. The V end was cut by 2 bases, the J end by 3 bases, with 14 bases between.

This clonotype has more than one count but fewer than ten. The rearrangement uses TRBV3-1 and TRBJ2-7; 10 bases line up with TRBD2. Trimming took 1 base from V and 4 from J; bases not matched to a gene: 7. Germline V gives CDR1 LGHDT, CDR2 YNNKEL (reference sequence). This CDR3 is built from 16 residues. The CDR3 DNA is TGTGCCAGCAGCCAAGTACTAGCGGGACACAAGTACGAGCAGTACTTC. As protein: CASSQVLAGHKYEQYF.

This clonotype was counted ten times or more. This chain uses TRBV9 with TRBJ2-1, with no clear D. The V end lost 0 bases, the J end lost 7 bases, and 11 bases lay between the germline ends. This CDR3 spans 14 amino acids. CDR1 is SGDLS, CDR2 YYNGEE, per germline. CDR3 DNA: TGTGCCAGCAGCGTAGAATTACTTGGGAATGAGCAGTTCTTC. Translated, it gives CASSVELLGNEQFF.

This clonotype has at least ten counts. The chain links TRBV7-3 to TRBJ1-2, with D uncertain. In germline, CDR1 is SGHTA, CDR2 FQGTGA. The length of the CDR3 is 13 residues. With 1 base removed from V and 3 bases from J, the gap between germline ends came to 6 bases. The CDR3 region has the DNA TGTGCCAGCAGCTTAAATTCGGACTATGGCTACACCTTC. Its protein product is CASSLNSDYGYTF.

The genes are TRBV7-2 and TRBJ2-1, with 11 bases that match TRBD2. The CDR3 spans 13 residues. J lost 14 bases, V lost 5 bases, and 8 bases had no gene match. Germline values: CDR1 SGHTA, CDR2 FQGNSA. Here the CDR3 reads CASSPLAGGPKFF. The CDR3 nucleotides read TGTGCCAGCAGCCCCTTAGCGGGAGGGCCTAAGTTCTTC.

This clonotype showed up just a few times. The chain is built from TRBV24-1 and TRBJ2-5, with 9 bases matching TRBD1. CDR3 size: 16 residues. Unmatched junction bases numbered 11, after V lost 7 bases and J lost 3 bases. Germline CDR1 reads KGHDR; CDR2 reads SFDVKD. The chain's CDR3 is CATSKGGQGFEETQYF. CDR3 DNA: TGTGCCACCAGCAAAGGAGGACAGGGGTTCGAAGAGACCCAGTACTTC.

This clonotype appeared many times. This chain uses TRBV29-1 with TRBJ2-5; perhaps TRBD1 as D (5 bases). V was pared by 4 bases and J by 5 bases, with 11 bases between. Germline-derived CDR1 and CDR2 are SQVTM and ANQGSEA. The CDR3 contains 12 residues. The CDR3, as DNA: TGCAGCGTTGTTTCAGGGCTGGAGACCCAGTACTTC. Its translation is CSVVSGLETQYF.

This clonotype has ten or more counts. The rearrangement uses TRBV20-1 and TRBJ2-7, with TRBD1 as a possible D gene (5 bases). Trimming removed 1 base from V and 1 base from J, with 17 bases in between. This CDR3 has 16 residues. CDR1 and CDR2 from the germline V gene are DFQATT and SNEGSKA (reference sequence). This chain's CDR3 is CSARVLGQGSSYEQYF. The CDR3 nucleotides are TGCAGTGCTAGAGTATTGGGGCAGGGAAGTTCCTACGAGCAGTACTTC.

The CDR3 spells CASSLGGGSYNEQFF. CDR3 nucleotides: TGTGCCAGCAGCTTAGGGGGGGGCTCCTACAATGAGCAGTTCTTC. The chain couples TRBV7-9 to TRBJ2-1; 7 bases align to TRBD2. V gave up 1 base and J gave up 0 bases; unmatched junction bases: 0. The germline CDR1 and CDR2 sequences are SEHNR and FQNEAQ (reference sequence). The CDR3 is 15 amino acids. Full variable domain (missing parts from reference TRBV7-9 and TRBJ2-1): DTGVSQNPRHKITKRGQNVTFRCDPISEHNRLYWYRQTLGQGPEFLTYFQNEAQLEKSRLLSDRFSAERPKGSFSTLEIQRTEQGDSAMYLCASSLGGGSYNEQFFGPGTRLTVL.

This clonotype was observed a few times. V and J are TRBV10-3 and TRBJ1-5; D possibly corresponds to TRBD1 (6 bases). Trimming took off 3 bases at V and 5 bases at J, with 8 bases between the two ends. The CDR3 is made up of 13 amino acids. Germline values: CDR1 ENHRY, CDR2 SYGVKD. The CDR3 is CAISDRGYQPQHF. The CDR3 DNA reads as TGTGCCATCAGTGACAGGGGCTATCAGCCCCAGCATTTT.

This clonotype was seen ten or more times. The CDR3 sequence is CAWTGVVETQYF. DNA of the CDR3: TGTGCCTGGACGGGGGTTGTCGAGACCCAGTACTTC. J is TRBJ2-5 and V is TRBV30, with D possibly matching TRBD2 (6 bases). The CDR3 totals 12 residues. Trimming cost V 4 bases and J 5 bases, with 11 bases left between them. Germline assignment: CDR1 GTSNPN and CDR2 SVGIG (reference sequence).

This clonotype was recorded at least ten times. The V gene is TRBV7-3, the J gene TRBJ1-1, with a tentative D call TRBD1 (5 bases). The V and J ends lost 5 bases and 0 bases respectively, with 13 bases between them. CDR1 and CDR2 (germline): SGHTA, FQGTGA. CDR3 length: 15 residues. The CDR3 here is CASSPAGTVNTEAFF. The DNA for the CDR3 is TGTGCCAGCAGCCCCGCCGGGACGGTGAACACTGAAGCTTTCTTT.